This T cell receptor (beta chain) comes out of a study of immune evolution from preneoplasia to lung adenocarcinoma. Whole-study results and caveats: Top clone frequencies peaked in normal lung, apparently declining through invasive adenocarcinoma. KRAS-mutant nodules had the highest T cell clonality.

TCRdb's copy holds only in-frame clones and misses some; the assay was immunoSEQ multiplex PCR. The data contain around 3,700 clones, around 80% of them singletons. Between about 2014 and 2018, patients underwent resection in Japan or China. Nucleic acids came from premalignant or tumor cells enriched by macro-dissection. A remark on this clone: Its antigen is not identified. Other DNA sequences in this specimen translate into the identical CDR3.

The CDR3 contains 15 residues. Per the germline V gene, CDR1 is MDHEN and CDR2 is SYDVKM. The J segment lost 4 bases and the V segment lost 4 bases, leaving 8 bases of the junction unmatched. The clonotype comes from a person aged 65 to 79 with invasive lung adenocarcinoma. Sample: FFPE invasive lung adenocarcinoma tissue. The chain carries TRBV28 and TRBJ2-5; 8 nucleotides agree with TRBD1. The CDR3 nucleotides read TGTGCCAGCAGTTCTGGGGTAGACAGGGGAGAGACCCAGTACTTC. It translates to CASSSGVDRGETQYF.